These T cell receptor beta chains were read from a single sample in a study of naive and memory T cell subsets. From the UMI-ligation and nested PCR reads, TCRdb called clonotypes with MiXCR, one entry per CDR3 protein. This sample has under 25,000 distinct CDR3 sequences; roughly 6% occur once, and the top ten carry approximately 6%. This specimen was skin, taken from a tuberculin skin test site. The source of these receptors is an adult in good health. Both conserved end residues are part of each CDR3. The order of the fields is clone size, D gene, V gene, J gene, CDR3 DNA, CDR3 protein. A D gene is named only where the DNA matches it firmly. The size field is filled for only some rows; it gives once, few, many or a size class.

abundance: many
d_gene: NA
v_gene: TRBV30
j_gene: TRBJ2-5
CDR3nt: TGTGCCTGGAGTGTACACAACCAGGAAACCCAGTACTTC
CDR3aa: CAWSVHNQETQYF

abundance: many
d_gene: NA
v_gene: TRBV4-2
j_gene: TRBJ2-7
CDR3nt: TGTGCCAGCAGCCAAGGGGACGAGCAGTACTTC
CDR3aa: CASSQGDEQYF

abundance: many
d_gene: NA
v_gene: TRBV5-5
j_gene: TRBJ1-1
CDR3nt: TGTGCCAGCACTCGGGGCCCGATTCTCGAAGCTTTCTTT
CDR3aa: CASTRGPILEAFF

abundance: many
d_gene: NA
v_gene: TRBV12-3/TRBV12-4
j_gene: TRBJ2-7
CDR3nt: TGTGCCAGCAGTTTGCATGGTCCCTACGAGCAGTACTTC
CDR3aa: CASSLHGPYEQYF

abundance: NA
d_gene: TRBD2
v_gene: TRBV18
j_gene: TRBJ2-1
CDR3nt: TGTGCCAGCTCACCGGCCCGGGAGGTCAATGAGCAGTTCTTC
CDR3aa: CASSPAREVNEQFF

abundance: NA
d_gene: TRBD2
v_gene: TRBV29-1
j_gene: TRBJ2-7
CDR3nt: TGCAGCGTTGTCTTGGGGGGGAGGTTCGCCTACGAGCAGTACTTC
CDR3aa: CSVVLGGRFAYEQYF

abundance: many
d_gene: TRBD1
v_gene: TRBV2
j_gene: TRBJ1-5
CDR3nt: TGTGCCAGCAGCGAGACAGGGGGCCGCAATCAGCCCCAGCATTTT
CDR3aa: CASSETGGRNQPQHF

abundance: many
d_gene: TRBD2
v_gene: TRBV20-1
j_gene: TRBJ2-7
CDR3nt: TGCAGTGCTAGAGATACGGCGGGAGATCTTTACGAGCAGTACTTC
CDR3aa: CSARDTAGDLYEQYF

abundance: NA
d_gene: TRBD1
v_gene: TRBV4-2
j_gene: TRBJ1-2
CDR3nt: TGTGCCAGCAGCTTTCGCCGGGACAGAGATGGCTACACCTTC
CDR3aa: CASSFRRDRDGYTF

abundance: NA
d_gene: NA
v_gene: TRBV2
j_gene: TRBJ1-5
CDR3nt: TGTGCCAGCAGTGGGGGTGGACTTGGAATACGGCCCCAGCATTTT
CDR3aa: CASSGGGLGIRPQHF

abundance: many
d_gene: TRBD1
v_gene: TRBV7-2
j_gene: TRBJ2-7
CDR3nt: TGTGCCAGCAGCTTAGGAGGGGGCCCCTACGAGCAGTACTTC
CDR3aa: CASSLGGGPYEQYF

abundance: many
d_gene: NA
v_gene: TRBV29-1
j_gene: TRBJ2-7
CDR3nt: TGCAGCGTTGGACTTTCGGGACACCGCTACGAGCAGTACTTC
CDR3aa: CSVGLSGHRYEQYF

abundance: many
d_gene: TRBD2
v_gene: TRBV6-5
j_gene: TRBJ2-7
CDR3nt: TGTGCCAGCAGTCGCGGGGGGGTTTTGGGGGAGCAGTACTTC
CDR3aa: CASSRGGVLGEQYF

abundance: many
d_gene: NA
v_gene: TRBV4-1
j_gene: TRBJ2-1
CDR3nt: TGCGCCAGCAGCCAAGTAGACATGGGATTGTCGTACAATGAGCAGTTCTTC
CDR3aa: CASSQVDMGLSYNEQFF

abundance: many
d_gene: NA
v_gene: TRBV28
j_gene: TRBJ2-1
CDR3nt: TGTGCCAGCAGCACATTAGGGGGGAGCTACAATGAGCAGTTCTTC
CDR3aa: CASSTLGGSYNEQFF

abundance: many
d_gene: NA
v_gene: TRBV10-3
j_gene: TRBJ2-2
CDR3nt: TGTGCCATCAGTCTATCCTTAGCGACCGGGGAGCTGTTTTTT
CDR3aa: CAISLSLATGELFF

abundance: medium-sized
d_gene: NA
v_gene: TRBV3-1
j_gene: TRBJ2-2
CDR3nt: TGTGCCAGCAGCCAAGGCCCGGGGGCCGGGGAGCTGTTTTTT
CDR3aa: CASSQGPGAGELFF

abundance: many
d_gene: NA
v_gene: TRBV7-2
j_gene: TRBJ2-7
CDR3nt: TGTGCCACCACAGGGTCCTACGAGCAGTACTTC
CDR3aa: CATTGSYEQYF

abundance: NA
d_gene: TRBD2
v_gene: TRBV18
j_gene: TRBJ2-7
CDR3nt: TGTGCCAGCTCTCTCCGGACTAGCGGGAGTACCGGTCGGAACGAGCAGTACTTC
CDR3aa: CASSLRTSGSTGRNEQYF

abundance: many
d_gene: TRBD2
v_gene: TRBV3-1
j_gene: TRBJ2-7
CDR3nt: TGTGCCAGCAGCCAAGATACTGGCGGGAGGGCCCGAGAGCAGTACTTC
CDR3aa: CASSQDTGGRAREQYF

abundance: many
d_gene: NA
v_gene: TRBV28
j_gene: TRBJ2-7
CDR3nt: TGTGCCAGCAGTTTTTTCCATGGACCCGGCTACGAGCAGTACTTC
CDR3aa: CASSFFHGPGYEQYF

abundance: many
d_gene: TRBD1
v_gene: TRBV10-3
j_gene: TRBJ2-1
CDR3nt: TGTGCCATCAGTGATGAACAGGGGGCTTACAATGAGCAGTTCTTC
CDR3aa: CAISDEQGAYNEQFF

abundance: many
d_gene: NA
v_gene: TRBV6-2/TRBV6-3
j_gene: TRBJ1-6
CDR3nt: TGTGCCAGCAGTTACTCAACAGGGTGGAATTCACCCCTCCACTTT
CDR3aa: CASSYSTGWNSPLHF